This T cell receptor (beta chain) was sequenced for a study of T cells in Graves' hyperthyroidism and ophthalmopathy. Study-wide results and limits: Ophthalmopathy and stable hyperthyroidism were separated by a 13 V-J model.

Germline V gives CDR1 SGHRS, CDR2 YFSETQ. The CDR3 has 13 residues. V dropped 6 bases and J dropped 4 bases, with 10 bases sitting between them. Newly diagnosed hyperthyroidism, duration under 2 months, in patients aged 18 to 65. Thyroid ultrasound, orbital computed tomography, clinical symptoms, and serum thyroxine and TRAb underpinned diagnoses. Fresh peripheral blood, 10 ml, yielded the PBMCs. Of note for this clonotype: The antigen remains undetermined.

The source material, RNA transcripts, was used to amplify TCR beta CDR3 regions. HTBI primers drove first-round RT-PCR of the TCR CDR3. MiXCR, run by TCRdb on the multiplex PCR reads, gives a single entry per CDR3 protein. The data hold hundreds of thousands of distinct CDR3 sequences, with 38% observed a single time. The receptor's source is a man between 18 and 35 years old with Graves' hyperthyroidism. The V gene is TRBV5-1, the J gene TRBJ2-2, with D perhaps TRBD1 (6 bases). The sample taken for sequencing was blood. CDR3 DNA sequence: TGCGCCAGCACCCAGGGGAGCACCGGGGAGCTGTTTTTT. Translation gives CASTQGSTGELFF.